The T cell receptor beta chain under discussion was sequenced for a study of lymphopenia after photon versus proton radiotherapy. Study-wide points: Post-nadir TCR diversity decline inversely tracked overall survival among those who died. Only patients who died were analyzed for survival; proton advantage is unproven. Oligoclonal CD8+ Temra expansion after nadir drove photon patients' diversity drop. Relative stability marked proton patients; photon patients lost diversity and naive cells.

Repertoires were generated with immunoSEQ multiplex PCR, while TCRdb's copy carries only in-frame clones and drops some. The repertoire holds about 50,000 clones, with 92% as singletons. Germline lookup yields CDR1 SGDLS and CDR2 YYNGEE. Trimming removed 4 bases from V and 4 bases from J, with 18 bases in between. The CDR3 loop spans 15 amino acids. On this clone itself: Its cognate antigen is unknown.

This TCR derives from a woman between 35 and 50 years old with cholangiocarcinoma. The V and J genes are TRBV9 and TRBJ2-7; D may be TRBD1 or TRBD2 (7 bases each). The material was peripheral blood, obtained from a patient treated with photon-based radiotherapy. The CDR3: CASSLGRGPRYEQYF. The DNA for the CDR3 is TGTGCCAGCAGCCTGGGGAGGGGGCCACGGTACGAGCAGTACTTC.